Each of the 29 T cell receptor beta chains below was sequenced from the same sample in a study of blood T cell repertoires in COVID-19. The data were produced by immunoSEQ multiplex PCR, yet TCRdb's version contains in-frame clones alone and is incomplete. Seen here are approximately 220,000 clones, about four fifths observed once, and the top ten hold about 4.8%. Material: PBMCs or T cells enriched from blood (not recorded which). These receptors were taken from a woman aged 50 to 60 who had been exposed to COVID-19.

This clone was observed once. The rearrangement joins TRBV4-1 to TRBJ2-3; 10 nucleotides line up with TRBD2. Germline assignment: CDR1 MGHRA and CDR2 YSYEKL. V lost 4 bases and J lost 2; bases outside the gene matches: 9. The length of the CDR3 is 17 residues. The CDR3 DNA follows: TGCGCCAGCAGCCCGACCCCAAGCGGGGGGGCCACAGATACGCAGTATTTT. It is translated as CASSPTPSGGATDTQYF.

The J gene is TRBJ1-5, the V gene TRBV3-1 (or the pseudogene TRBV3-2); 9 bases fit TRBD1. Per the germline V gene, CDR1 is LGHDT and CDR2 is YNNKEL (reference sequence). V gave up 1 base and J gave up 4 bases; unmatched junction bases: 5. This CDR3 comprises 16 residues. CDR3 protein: CASSQAGQGPNQPQHF. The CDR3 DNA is TGTGCCAGCAGCCAAGCGGGACAGGGACCAAATCAGCCCCAGCATTTT.

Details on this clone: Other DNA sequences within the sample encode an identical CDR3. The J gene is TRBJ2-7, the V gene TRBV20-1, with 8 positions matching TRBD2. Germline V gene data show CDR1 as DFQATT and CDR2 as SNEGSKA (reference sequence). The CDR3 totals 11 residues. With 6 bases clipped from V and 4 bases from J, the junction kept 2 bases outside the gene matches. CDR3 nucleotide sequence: TGCAGTGCCCGGGGGGGATACGAGCAGTACTTC. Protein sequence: CSARGGYEQYF.

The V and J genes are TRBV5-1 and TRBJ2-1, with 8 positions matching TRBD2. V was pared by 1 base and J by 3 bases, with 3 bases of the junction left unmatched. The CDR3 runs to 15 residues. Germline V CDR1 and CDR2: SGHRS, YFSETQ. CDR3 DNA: TGCGCCAGCAGCTTGTCCAGCGGGGGCTACAATGAGCAGTTCTTC. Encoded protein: CASSLSSGGYNEQFF. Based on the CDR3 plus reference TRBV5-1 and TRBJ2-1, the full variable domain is KAGVTQTPRYLIKTRGQQVTLSCSPISGHRSVSWYQQTPGQGLQFLFEYFSETQRNKGNFPGRFSGRQFSNSRSEMNVSTLELGDSALYLCASSLSSGGYNEQFFGPGTRLTVL.

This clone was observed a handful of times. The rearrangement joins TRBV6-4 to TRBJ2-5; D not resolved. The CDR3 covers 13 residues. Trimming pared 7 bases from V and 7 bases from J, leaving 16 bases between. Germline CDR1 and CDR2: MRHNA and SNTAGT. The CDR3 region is CASTINPPVTQYF. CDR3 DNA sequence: TGTGCCAGCACTATTAACCCCCCCGTGACCCAGTACTTC.

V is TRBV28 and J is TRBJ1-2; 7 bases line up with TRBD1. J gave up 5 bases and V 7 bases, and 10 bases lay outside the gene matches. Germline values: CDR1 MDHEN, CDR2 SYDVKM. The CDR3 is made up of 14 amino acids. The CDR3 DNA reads TGTGCCAGCACACAGGGGTTTGGGGGATATGGCTACACCTTC. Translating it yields CASTQGFGGYGYTF.

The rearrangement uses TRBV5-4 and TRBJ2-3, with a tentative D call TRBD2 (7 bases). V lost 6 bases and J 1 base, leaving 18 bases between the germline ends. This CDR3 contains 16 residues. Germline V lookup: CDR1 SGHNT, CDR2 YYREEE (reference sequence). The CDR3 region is CASTSNGGLGTDTQYF. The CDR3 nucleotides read TGTGCCAGCACCTCAAACGGGGGGCTCGGCACAGATACGCAGTATTTT.

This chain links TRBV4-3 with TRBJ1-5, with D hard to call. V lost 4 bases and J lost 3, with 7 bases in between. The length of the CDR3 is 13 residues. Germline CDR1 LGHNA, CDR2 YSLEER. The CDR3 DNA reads TGCGCCAGCAGCCCGGGAGTCAATCAGCCCCAGCATTTT. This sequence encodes CASSPGVNQPQHF.

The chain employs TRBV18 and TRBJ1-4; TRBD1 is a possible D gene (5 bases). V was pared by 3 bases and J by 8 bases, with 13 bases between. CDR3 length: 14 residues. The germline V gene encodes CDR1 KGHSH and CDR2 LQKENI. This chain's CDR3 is CASSPGGEQEKLFF. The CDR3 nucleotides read TGTGCCAGCTCACCGGGGGGTGAACAGGAAAAACTGTTTTTT. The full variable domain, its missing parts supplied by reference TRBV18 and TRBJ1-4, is NAGVMQNPRHLVRRRGQEARLRCSPMKGHSHVYWYRQLPEEGLKFMVYLQKENIIDESGMPKERFSAEFPKEGPSILRIQQVVRGDSAAYFCASSPGGEQEKLFFGSGTQLSVL.

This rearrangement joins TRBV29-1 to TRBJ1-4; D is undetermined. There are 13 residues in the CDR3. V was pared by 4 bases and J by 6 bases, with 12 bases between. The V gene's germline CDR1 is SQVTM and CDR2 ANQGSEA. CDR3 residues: CSVGRGRDEKLFF. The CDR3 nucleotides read TGCAGCGTTGGAAGAGGCCGGGATGAAAAACTGTTTTTT. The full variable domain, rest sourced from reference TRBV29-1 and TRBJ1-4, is SAVISQKPSRDICQRGTSLTIQCQVDSQVTMMFWYRQQPGQSLTLIATANQGSEATYESGFVIDKFPISRPNLTFSTLTVSNMSPEDSSIYLCSVGRGRDEKLFFGSGTQLSVL.

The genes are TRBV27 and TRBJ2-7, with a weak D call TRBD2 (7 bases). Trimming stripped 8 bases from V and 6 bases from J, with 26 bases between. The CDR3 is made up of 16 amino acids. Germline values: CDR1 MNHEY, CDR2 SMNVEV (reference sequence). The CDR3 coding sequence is TGTGCCAGCTCCTCAAGGCGGGGGCAGCACCCGAGCGAGCAGTACTTC. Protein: CASSSRRGQHPSEQYF.

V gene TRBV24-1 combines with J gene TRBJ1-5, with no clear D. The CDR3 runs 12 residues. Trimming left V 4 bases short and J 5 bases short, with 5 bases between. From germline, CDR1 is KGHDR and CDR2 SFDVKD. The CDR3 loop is CATSDEDQPQHF. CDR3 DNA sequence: TGTGCCACCAGTGACGAGGATCAGCCCCAGCATTTT.

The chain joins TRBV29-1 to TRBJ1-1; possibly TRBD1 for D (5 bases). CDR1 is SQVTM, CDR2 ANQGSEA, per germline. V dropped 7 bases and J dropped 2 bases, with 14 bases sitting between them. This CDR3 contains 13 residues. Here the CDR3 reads CSATIGANTEAFF. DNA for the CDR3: TGCAGCGCCACAATAGGGGCTAACACTGAAGCTTTCTTT.

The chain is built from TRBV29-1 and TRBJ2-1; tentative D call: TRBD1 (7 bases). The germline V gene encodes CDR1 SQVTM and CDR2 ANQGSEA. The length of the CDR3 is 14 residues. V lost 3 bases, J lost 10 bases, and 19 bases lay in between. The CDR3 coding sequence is TGCAGCGTTGACCGGCGGCAGGGGGGAGACGAGCAGTTCTTC. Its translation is CSVDRRQGGDEQFF.

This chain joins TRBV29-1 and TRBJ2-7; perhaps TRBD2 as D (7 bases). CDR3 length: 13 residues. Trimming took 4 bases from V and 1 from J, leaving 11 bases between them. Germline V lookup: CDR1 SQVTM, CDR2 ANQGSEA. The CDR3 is CSVVGGASYEQYF. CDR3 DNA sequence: TGCAGCGTTGTAGGGGGGGCTTCCTACGAGCAGTACTTC.

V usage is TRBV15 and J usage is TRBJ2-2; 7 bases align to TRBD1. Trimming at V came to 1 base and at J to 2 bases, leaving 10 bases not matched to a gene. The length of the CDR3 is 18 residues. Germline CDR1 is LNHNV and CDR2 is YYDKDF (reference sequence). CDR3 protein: CATSRGPGQRANTGELFF. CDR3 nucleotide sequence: TGTGCCACCAGCAGAGGTCCGGGACAGAGGGCCAACACCGGGGAGCTGTTTTTT.

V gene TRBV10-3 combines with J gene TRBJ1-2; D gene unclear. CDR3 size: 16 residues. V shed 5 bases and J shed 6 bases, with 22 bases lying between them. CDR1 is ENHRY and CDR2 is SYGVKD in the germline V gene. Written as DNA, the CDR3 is TGTGCCATCAGTTTAGTTCGGGGAGGGCGAGATGATGGCTACACCTTC. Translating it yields CAISLVRGGRDDGYTF.

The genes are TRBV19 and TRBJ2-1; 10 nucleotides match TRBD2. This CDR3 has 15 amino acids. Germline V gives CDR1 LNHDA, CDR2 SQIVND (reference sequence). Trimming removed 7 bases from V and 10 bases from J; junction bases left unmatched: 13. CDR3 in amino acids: CASTVSGLAKEEQFF. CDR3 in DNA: TGTGCCAGTACTGTGTCGGGACTAGCGAAAGAGGAGCAGTTCTTC.

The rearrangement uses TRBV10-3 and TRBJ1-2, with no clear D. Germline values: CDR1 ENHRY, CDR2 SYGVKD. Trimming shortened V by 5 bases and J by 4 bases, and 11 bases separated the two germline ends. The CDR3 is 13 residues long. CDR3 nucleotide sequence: TGTGCCATCAGTCTAGAGGTGGCCTATGGCTACACCTTC. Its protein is CAISLEVAYGYTF.

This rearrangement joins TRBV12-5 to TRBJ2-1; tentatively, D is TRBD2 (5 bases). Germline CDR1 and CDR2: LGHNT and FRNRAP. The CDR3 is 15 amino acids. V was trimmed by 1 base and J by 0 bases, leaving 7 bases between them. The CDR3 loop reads CASGLDGVSYNEQFF. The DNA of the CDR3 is TGTGCTAGTGGTTTGGACGGGGTCTCCTACAATGAGCAGTTCTTC.

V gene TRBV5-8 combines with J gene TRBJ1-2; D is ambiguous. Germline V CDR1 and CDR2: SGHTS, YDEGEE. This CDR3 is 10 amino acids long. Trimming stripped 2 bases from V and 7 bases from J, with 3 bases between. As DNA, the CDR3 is TGTGCCAGCAGCTTCAGTGGCTACACCTTC. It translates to CASSFSGYTF.

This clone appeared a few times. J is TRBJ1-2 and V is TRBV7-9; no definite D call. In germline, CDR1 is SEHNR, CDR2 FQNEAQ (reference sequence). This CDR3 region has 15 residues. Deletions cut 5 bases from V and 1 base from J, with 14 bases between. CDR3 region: CASSRGGGRNYGYTF. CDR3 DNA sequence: TGTGCCAGCAGCCGCGGTGGCGGTCGTAACTATGGCTACACCTTC.

The CDR3 sequence is CASSTQGGANEKLFF. CDR3 DNA: TGCGCCAGCAGCACCCAAGGGGGTGCTAATGAAAAACTGTTTTTT. The J gene is TRBJ1-4, the V gene TRBV5-1, with D possibly TRBD1 on 6 matching bases. The CDR3 runs to 15 residues. Germline CDR1 reads SGHRS; CDR2 reads YFSETQ. V was shortened by 4 bases and J by 3 bases, with 13 bases between the two germline ends.

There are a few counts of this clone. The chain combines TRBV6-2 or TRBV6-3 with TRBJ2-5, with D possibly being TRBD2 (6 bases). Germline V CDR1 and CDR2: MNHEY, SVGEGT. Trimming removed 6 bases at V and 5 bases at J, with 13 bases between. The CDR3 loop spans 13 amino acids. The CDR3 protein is CASSRERVETQYF. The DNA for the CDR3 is TGTGCCAGCAGCCGCGAGCGGGTTGAGACCCAGTACTTC.

CDR3 amino acids: CASSLSRVFYEQYF. The CDR3, as DNA: TGCGCCAGCAGCTTGAGTCGGGTGTTCTACGAGCAGTACTTC. The chain links TRBV5-1 to TRBJ2-7; no firm D call. The V gene's germline CDR1 is SGHRS and CDR2 YFSETQ. V shed 1 base and J shed 3 bases, with 11 bases lying between them. The CDR3 runs 14 residues.

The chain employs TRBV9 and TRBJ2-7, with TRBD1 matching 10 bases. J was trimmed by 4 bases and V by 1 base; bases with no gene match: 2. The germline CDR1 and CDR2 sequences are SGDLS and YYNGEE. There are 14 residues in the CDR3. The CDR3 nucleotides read TGTGCCAGCAGCGTATCGGGACAGGGGTACGAGCAGTACTTC. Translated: CASSVSGQGYEQYF.

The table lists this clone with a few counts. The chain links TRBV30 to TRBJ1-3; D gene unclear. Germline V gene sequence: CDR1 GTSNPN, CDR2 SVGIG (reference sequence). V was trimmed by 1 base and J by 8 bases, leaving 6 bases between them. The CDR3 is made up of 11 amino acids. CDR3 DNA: TGTGCCTGGAGTGCTTCGGACACCATATATTTT. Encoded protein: CAWSASDTIYF.

The CDR3 DNA is TGCGCCAGCAGCCCAGCACAGGGGGCCGGGACAGATACGCAGTATTTT. This gives the protein CASSPAQGAGTDTQYF. The chain couples TRBV4-1 to TRBJ2-3; 9 nucleotides line up with TRBD1. This CDR3 has 16 amino acids. The V segment lost 4 bases and the J segment 3 bases; nucleotides outside the gene matches: 8. Per the germline V gene, CDR1 is MGHRA and CDR2 is YSYEKL.

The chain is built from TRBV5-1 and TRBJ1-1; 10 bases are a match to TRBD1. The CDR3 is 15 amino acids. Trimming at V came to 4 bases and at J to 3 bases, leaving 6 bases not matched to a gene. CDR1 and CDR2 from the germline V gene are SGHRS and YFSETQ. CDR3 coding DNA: TGCGCCAGCAGCCGGGACAGGGGAGGGTACACTGAAGCTTTCTTT. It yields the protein CASSRDRGGYTEAFF. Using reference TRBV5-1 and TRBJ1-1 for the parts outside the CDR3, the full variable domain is KAGVTQTPRYLIKTRGQQVTLSCSPISGHRSVSWYQQTPGQGLQFLFEYFSETQRNKGNFPGRFSGRQFSNSRSEMNVSTLELGDSALYLCASSRDRGGYTEAFFGQGTRLTVV.